This T cell receptor (beta chain) comes out of a study of T cell repertoires in cytomegalovirus infection. One entry per CDR3 protein results from TCRdb running MiXCR on the reads. The sample holds around 300,000 distinct CDR3 sequences; less than 25% are singletons and the top ten take about 21%. The CDR3 totals 13 residues. The ends were cut back, 1 base at V and 5 bases at J, with 5 bases in the middle. CDR1 SGHVS and CDR2 FQNEAQ come from the germline V gene. This clonotype was seen ten or more times. Its antigen is as yet unknown. The V and J genes are TRBV7-8 and TRBJ2-2; no definite D call. Sequencing was performed on cultured PBMCs, taken from culture after CMV antigen stimulation. The clonotype comes from a human donor in good health (CMV status not recorded). Some clones in this sample may be carry-over from other donors' samples. The chain's CDR3 is CASSLDPTGELFF. In DNA form, the CDR3 reads TGTGCCAGCAGCTTAGATCCTACCGGGGAGCTGTTTTTT.